One and the same sample provided the 5 T cell receptor beta chains below, sequenced in a study of T cells in Graves' hyperthyroidism and ophthalmopathy. Using RNA transcripts as the source, TCR beta CDR3 regions were amplified. During a first-round RT-PCR of the TCR CDR3, the HTBI primer set was used. MiXCR, run by TCRdb on the multiplex PCR reads, gives a single entry per CDR3 protein. This table has about 360,000 distinct CDR3 sequences, 13% appearing once. The source material was blood. The receptor set was obtained from a woman aged 18-29 years with Graves' hyperthyroidism.

This clonotype was picked up many times. The CDR3 coding sequence is TGCAGTGCTAGAGAGGAACGGTCGCTGGGGTATAATTCACCCCTCCACTTT. Protein: CSAREERSLGYNSPLHF. The chain carries TRBV20-1 and TRBJ1-6; the D is unclear. The CDR3 loop spans 17 amino acids. Deletions cut 0 bases from V and 4 bases from J, with 16 bases between. CDR1 and CDR2 (germline): DFQATT, SNEGSKA (reference sequence).

There are many counts of this clonotype. This sequence joins TRBV27 and TRBJ2-6; 12 nucleotides line up with TRBD1. Germline V gene sequence: CDR1 MNHEY, CDR2 SMNVEV (reference sequence). The CDR3 has 17 residues. V trimming: 6 bases; J trimming: 2 bases; junction bases outside the gene matches: 5. The CDR3 sequence: CASRRGTGGAGANVLTF. The CDR3 DNA reads TGTGCCAGCAGAAGGGGGACAGGGGGCGCTGGGGCCAACGTCCTGACTTTC.

This clonotype was counted ten times or more. The V and J genes are TRBV29-1 and TRBJ1-1; TRBD1 is a possible D gene (5 bases). This CDR3 region has 15 residues. Looked up from germline, CDR1 is SQVTM and CDR2 is ANQGSEA. Trimming stripped 4 bases from V and 2 bases from J, with 17 bases between. As DNA, the CDR3 is TGCAGCGTTGGTAATCTGGGGGTGGCCAACACTGAAGCTTTCTTT. This gives the protein CSVGNLGVANTEAFF.

This clonotype was recorded many times. The chain couples TRBV29-1 to TRBJ1-1; 7 positions agree with TRBD1. V lost 5 bases to trimming and J lost 2 bases; unmatched junction nucleotides: 11. Germline V gene lookup returns CDR1 SQVTM and CDR2 ANQGSEA. CDR3 length: 15 amino acids. The CDR3 DNA reads as TGCAGCGTTTGTCCAAGGGGGCCCAAAAACACTGAAGCTTTCTTT. The encoded protein is CSVCPRGPKNTEAFF.

This clonotype was recorded at least ten times. This chain connects TRBV3-1 to TRBJ2-5; D not resolved. The CDR3 is 13 residues long. Germline lookup yields CDR1 LGHDT and CDR2 YNNKEL (reference sequence). Deletions cut 4 bases from V and 4 bases from J, with 10 bases between. The CDR3 region has the DNA TGTGCCAGCAGCCCACCGGCCCCAGAGACCCAGTACTTC. Its translation is CASSPPAPETQYF.